This T cell receptor beta chain derives from a study of T-cell reconstitution after alpha-beta-depleted transplantation in children. The CDR3 has 17 residues. The germline V and J ends were trimmed by 3 bases and 0 bases, with 15 bases remaining between them. Construction of the TCRbeta library involved unique molecular identifiers. TCRdb reprocessed the PCR reads with MiXCR, giving one entry per CDR3 protein. The sample holds some 500,000 distinct CDR3 sequences; 18% are singletons and the top ten take roughly 3.3%. This clonotype has just one count. V is TRBV12-3 or TRBV12-4 and J is TRBJ1-3; tentative D call: TRBD1 (6 bases). The TCR sequence derives from a human donor who donated a stem cell graft to a child with acute lymphoblastic leukemia. The sequencing here drew on PBMCs from the stem cell graft donor, taken from the stem cell graft. This CDR3 reads CASSFPRGPFSGNTIYF. Written as DNA, the CDR3 is TGTGCCAGCAGTTTTCCCAGGGGCCCCTTCTCTGGAAACACCATATATTTT.